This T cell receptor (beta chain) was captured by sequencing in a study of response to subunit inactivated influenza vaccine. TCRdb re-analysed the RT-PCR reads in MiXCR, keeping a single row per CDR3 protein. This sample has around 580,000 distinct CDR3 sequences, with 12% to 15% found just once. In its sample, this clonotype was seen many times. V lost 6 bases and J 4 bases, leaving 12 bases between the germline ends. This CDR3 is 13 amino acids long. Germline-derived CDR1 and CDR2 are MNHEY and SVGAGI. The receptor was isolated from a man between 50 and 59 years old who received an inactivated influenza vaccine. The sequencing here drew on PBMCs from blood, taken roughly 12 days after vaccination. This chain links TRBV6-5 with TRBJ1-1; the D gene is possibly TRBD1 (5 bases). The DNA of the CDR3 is TGTGCCAGCAGGTCTCGTCAGGGCACTGAAGCTTTCTTT. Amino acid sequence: CASRSRQGTEAFF.